This T cell receptor beta chain was recorded in a study of T cell repertoires in cytomegalovirus infection. Study-wide context: CMV epitopes that were recently identified and HLA-C-restricted were used alongside well-studied HLA-B-restricted ones. Through public TCR beta signatures, both CMV infection and matching HLA type were indicated.

V was cut by 4 bases and J by 1 base, with 13 bases left in between. There are 14 residues in the CDR3. Germline values: CDR1 SQVTM, CDR2 ANQGSEA. Study findings and constraints: Public TCR beta family frequency separated CMV-and-HLA carriers, including in an independent cohort. The ex vivo response was dominated by HLA-C-restricted CMV-specific TCR beta clonotypes.

Comments on this clonotype: Its specificity is unknown.

One entry per CDR3 protein results from TCRdb running MiXCR on the reads. This sample has fewer than 130,000 distinct CDR3 sequences; less than 55% occur once, and the top ten carry 65% to 75%. The chain employs TRBV29-1 and TRBJ1-2; perhaps TRBD1 as D (5 bases). Source: CD8+ T cells from cultured PBMCs, taken from culture after CMV antigen stimulation. This receptor was identified in a human donor in good health (CMV status not recorded). Some clones in this sample may be carry-over from other donors' samples. The CDR3 protein is CSVVETEHNYGYTF. The CDR3 nucleotides are TGCAGCGTTGTCGAGACAGAACATAACTATGGCTACACCTTC.